The 5 T cell receptor beta chains listed next were all sequenced from one sample in a study of control samples from healthy donors and cancer patients. The table came from immunoSEQ multiplex PCR; TCRdb's copy has only in-frame clones and leaves some out. The sample records around 150,000 clones, 80% to 90% being singletons. The specimen sequenced was blood. The receptor source for this set is a man aged 25 to 40 in good health.

The chain employs TRBV15 and TRBJ1-5; 8 positions agree with TRBD1. CDR3 length equals 14 residues. V lost 5 bases, J lost 6 bases, and 6 bases stayed unmatched. Per the germline V gene, CDR1 is LNHNV and CDR2 is YYDKDF (reference sequence). This CDR3 is CATSEDRGSQPQHF. The CDR3, as DNA: TGTGCCACCAGCGAAGACAGGGGTAGTCAGCCCCAGCATTTT.

The chain employs TRBV5-4 and TRBJ1-2; possibly TRBD1 for D (5 bases). This CDR3 spans 14 amino acids. Germline assignment: CDR1 SGHNT and CDR2 YYREEE (reference sequence). Trimming took off 0 bases at V and 2 bases at J, with 8 bases between the two ends. CDR3 sequence reads: CASSLGGLNYGYTF. CDR3 nucleotide sequence: TGTGCCAGCAGCTTGGGGGGCCTAAACTATGGCTACACCTTC.

The rearrangement joins TRBV18 to TRBJ2-3, with 10 positions matching TRBD2. Germline loops: CDR1 KGHSH, CDR2 LQKENI. The CDR3 length is 14 residues. V gave up 4 bases and J gave up 6 bases; unmatched junction bases: 4. CDR3 amino acids: CASSLGLASDTQYF. The CDR3 DNA follows: TGTGCCAGCTCACTGGGACTAGCGAGTGATACGCAGTATTTT.

As regards this clone: Mismatch with germline at one junction end may stem from a read error. The chain combines TRBV5-1 with TRBJ1-2; no firm D call. Germline assignment: CDR1 SGHRS and CDR2 YFSETQ. The CDR3 loop spans 14 amino acids. CDR3: CASSFTSTAPNTVF. In DNA, the CDR3 is TGCGCCAGCAGCTTTACATCCACAGCCCCAAATACCGTCTTC. The variable domain in full, with the rest retrieved from reference TRBV5-1 and TRBJ1-2, is KAGVTQTPRYLIKTRGQQVTLSCSPISGHRSVSWYQQTPGQGLQFLFEYFSETQRNKGNFPGRFSGRQFSNSRSEMNVSTLELGDSALYLCASSFTSTAPNTVFGSGTRLTVV.

This clone showed up just a few times. The chain uses TRBV5-6 and TRBJ1-1, with TRBD1 as a possible D gene (5 bases). The CDR3 extends over 14 amino acids. V shed 4 bases and J shed 6 bases, with 16 bases lying between them. Germline lookup yields CDR1 SGHDT and CDR2 YYEEEE. The DNA for the CDR3 is TGTGCCAGCAGCCACAGGCGACGGGGGGCTGAAGCTTTCTTT. Amino acids: CASSHRRRGAEAFF.